A selection of T cell receptor beta chains follows, all from one sample in a study of T-cell reconstitution after alpha-beta-depleted transplantation in children. TCRdb recomputed calls from the PCR reads with MiXCR, one row per CDR3 protein. The table includes some 830,000 distinct CDR3 sequences, 15% to 20% detected once. The source material was PBMCs, mostly from graft donor cells, sampled 360 days after TCRalphabeta/CD19-depleted stem cell transplant. These receptors came from a male patient under 18 who had a stem cell transplant for acute lymphoblastic leukemia, so the T cells may come from the graft donor. Each CDR3 is given with its conserved first and last residue. D genes are given only for firm matches. Some rows have no size entry. The others give once, few or many, or a class for an expanded clone.

J,D,size,V,CDR3,DNA
TRBJ2-5,-,-,TRBV29-1,CSGSGGGETQYF,TGCAGCGGGTCTGGGGGAGGAGAGACCCAGTACTTC
TRBJ2-3,TRBD2,few,TRBV10-3,CAIGSGREFTDTQYF,TGTGCCATCGGCAGCGGGAGAGAGTTCACAGATACGCAGTATTTT
TRBJ2-7,TRBD2,-,TRBV29-1,CSVKLAGGNHEQYF,TGCAGCGTTAAACTAGCGGGAGGGAACCACGAGCAGTACTTC
TRBJ2-3,-,many,TRBV5-1,CASSAGRGTDTQYF,TGCGCCAGCAGCGCAGGGAGAGGCACAGATACGCAGTATTTT
TRBJ2-3,TRBD2,few,TRBV30,CAWSTRPTRTSSMEDTQYF,TGTGCCTGGAGTACCAGACCAACCCGGACTAGCTCGATGGAAGATACGCAGTATTTT
TRBJ2-7,-,few,TRBV27,CASSLISDSYEQYF,TGTGCCAGCAGTTTGATTTCCGACTCCTACGAGCAGTACTTC
TRBJ2-7,-,few,TRBV4-1,CASSRPGEYEQYF,TGCGCCAGCAGCCGGCCGGGAGAGTACGAGCAGTACTTC
TRBJ2-1,TRBD1,many,TRBV30,CAWSVLVTGELNEQFF,TGTGCCTGGAGCGTTCTCGTGACAGGGGAGTTGAATGAGCAGTTCTTC
TRBJ2-1,TRBD2,few,TRBV7-3,CASSRRAGGINEQFF,TGTGCCAGCAGCCGGCGGGCGGGAGGAATCAATGAGCAGTTCTTC
TRBJ2-5,TRBD1,-,TRBV3-1,CASSQEGGAGPRNF,TGTGCCAGCAGCCAAGAAGGGGGCGCGGGCCCCCGGAACTTC
TRBJ2-7,-,few,TRBV4-1,CASSQRWSYNVYEQYF,TGCGCCAGCAGCCAACGTTGGTCTTATAATGTCTACGAGCAGTACTTC
TRBJ2-3,-,-,TRBV3-1,CASRSRATDTQYF,TGTGCCAGCAGGAGCCGGGCCACAGATACGCAGTATTTT
TRBJ2-7,-,few,TRBV12-5,CASGLNPLTEPYEQYF,TGTGCTAGTGGTTTGAACCCGCTGACAGAGCCCTACGAGCAGTACTTC
TRBJ2-7,TRBD1,few,TRBV6-1,CASRRPGQSYEQYF,TGTGCCAGCAGACGACCGGGACAGAGCTACGAGCAGTACTTC
TRBJ1-2,TRBD1,-,TRBV5-1,CASRATGFRSYTF,TGCGCCAGCAGGGCGACAGGGTTTAGAAGCTACACCTTC
TRBJ2-6,-,-,TRBV7-2,CASSLIPAHSGANVLTF,TGTGCCAGCAGCTTAATCCCGGCTCACTCTGGGGCCAACGTCCTGACTTTC
TRBJ2-5,-,-,TRBV5-1,CASSLEWGLYQETQYF,TGCGCCAGCAGCTTGGAGTGGGGACTTTACCAAGAGACCCAGTACTTC
TRBJ2-1,TRBD2,few,TRBV5-1,CASSLEAGGWYNEQFF,TGCGCCAGCAGCTTGGAGGCGGGAGGATGGTACAATGAGCAGTTCTTC
TRBJ2-5,TRBD1,-,TRBV12-3/TRBV12-4,CASSRGQGPGETQYF,TGTGCCAGTTCAAGGGGACAGGGTCCAGGGGAGACCCAGTACTTC
TRBJ2-4,-,few,TRBV7-2,CASSLARSRVTKNIQYF,TGTGCCAGCAGCTTAGCGAGGTCCAGGGTTACCAAAAACATTCAGTACTTC
TRBJ2-7,-,few,TRBV12-3/TRBV12-4,CASSHHPRVNSYEQYF,TGTGCCAGCAGTCACCACCCCAGGGTAAATTCCTACGAGCAGTACTTC
TRBJ1-2,TRBD1,few,TRBV15,CATMAGQGFYGYTF,TGTGCCACCATGGCGGGACAGGGGTTCTATGGCTACACCTTC
TRBJ2-7,-,-,TRBV5-1,CASSGGTTTREQYF,TGCGCCAGCAGCGGTGGGACAACAACTAGGGAGCAGTACTTC
TRBJ2-7,TRBD2,few,TRBV30,CAWSSLAGVYEQYF,TGTGCCTGGAGTTCTCTAGCGGGAGTATACGAGCAGTACTTC
TRBJ2-3,TRBD2,many,TRBV7-8,CASSFLAVSTDTQYF,TGTGCCAGCAGCTTTCTAGCGGTTAGCACAGATACGCAGTATTTT
TRBJ2-2,-,-,TRBV12-3/TRBV12-4,CASCLIGGRQTRNTGELFF,TGTGCCAGCTGTTTGATAGGGGGTCGGCAAACAAGGAACACCGGGGAGCTGTTTTTT
TRBJ2-1,-,many,TRBV2,CASTTQRDEQFF,TGTGCCAGCACCACGCAAAGGGATGAGCAGTTCTTC
TRBJ1-3,-,-,TRBV6-1,CASSPTSPSGNTIYF,TGTGCCAGCAGCCCGACGTCACCCTCGGGAAACACCATATATTTT
TRBJ1-1,-,-,TRBV5-1,CASSLDGKLNTEAFF,TGCGCCAGCAGCTTGGATGGTAAATTGAACACTGAAGCTTTCTTT
TRBJ2-7,-,few,TRBV7-9,CASSTQPSYEQYF,TGTGCCAGCTCGACCCAACCATCCTACGAGCAGTACTTC
TRBJ2-5,TRBD2,many,TRBV7-9,CASRLSVASGRETQYF,TGTGCCAGCAGGCTTAGCGTGGCTAGCGGGAGAGAGACCCAGTACTTC
TRBJ2-1,TRBD2,-,TRBV10-3,CAIQGLAGGLGHEQFF,TGTGCCATCCAGGGACTAGCGGGAGGGTTAGGGCATGAGCAGTTCTTC
TRBJ2-7,TRBD2,-,TRBV3-1,CASSQEGMTREVTYEQYF,TGTGCCAGCAGCCAAGAGGGGATGACGCGGGAGGTCACCTACGAGCAGTACTTC
TRBJ2-3,TRBD1,few,TRBV7-3,CASSSKTGWQDTQYF,TGTGCCAGCAGCTCCAAGACAGGGTGGCAAGATACGCAGTATTTT
TRBJ1-4,-,-,TRBV19,CASSIRGSGEKLFF,TGTGCCAGTAGTATCCGAGGGTCAGGTGAAAAACTGTTTTTT
TRBJ2-5,-,-,TRBV24-1,CATSDLLWPTQYF,TGTGCCACCAGTGATCTTCTGTGGCCGACCCAGTACTTC
TRBJ1-1,-,-,TRBV7-9,CASSLQQANTEAFF,TGTGCCAGCAGCTTACAGCAAGCGAACACTGAAGCTTTCTTT
TRBJ2-7,-,many,TRBV9,CASSADTGTGTYEQYF,TGTGCCAGCAGCGCGGATACCGGGACGGGAACCTACGAGCAGTACTTC
TRBJ2-4,-,few,TRBV10-3,CAISGAAKNIQYF,TGTGCCATCAGCGGAGCGGCCAAAAACATTCAGTACTTC
TRBJ2-5,TRBD2,-,TRBV29-1,CSVEGIAGGETQYF,TGCAGCGTTGAAGGAATAGCGGGTGGAGAGACCCAGTACTTC
TRBJ2-3,-,few,TRBV18,CASSPRAATDTQYF,TGTGCCAGCTCACCACGGGCAGCCACAGATACGCAGTATTTT
TRBJ1-4,-,few,TRBV21-1,CASSRHRVRTNEKLFF,TGTGCCAGCAGCCGGCACAGGGTCCGCACTAATGAAAAACTGTTTTTT
TRBJ1-1,-,few,TRBV3-1,CASSQESRAPYTEAFF,TGTGCCAGCAGCCAAGAATCGCGGGCACCTTACACTGAAGCTTTCTTT
TRBJ2-5,-,-,TRBV5-6,CASSLVGGRWETQYF,TGTGCCAGCAGCTTGGTCGGTGGAAGGTGGGAGACCCAGTACTTC
TRBJ2-7,-,-,TRBV15,CATSSVMYGVYEQYF,TGTGCCACCAGCAGTGTTATGTACGGGGTCTACGAGCAGTACTTC